Here is one T cell receptor beta chain with its context. Sequencing was performed with immunoSEQ multiplex PCR; in TCRdb, only in-frame clones are kept and a portion is missing. Of approximately 500,000 clones in the sample, more than 65% were seen once. The CDR3 consists of 15 residues. Trimming removed 5 bases at V and 4 bases at J, with 15 bases between. Germline-derived CDR1 and CDR2 are MNHEY and SVGAGI. The entry originates in a study of shared clonotypes between healthy human individuals. The receptor's source is a woman between 40 and 55 years old in good health. Some clones in this sample may be carry-over from other donors' samples. The chain has TRBV6-5 and TRBJ2-1; D is ambiguous. The sequenced sample consisted of PBMCs. In DNA form, the CDR3 reads TGTGCCAGCAGTCGACCCAGCGTCCTATACAATGAGCAGTTCTTC. Protein product: CASSRPSVLYNEQFF.